A single sample is the source of the 25 T cell receptor beta chains below, sequenced in a study of regulatory and conventional T cells in RAG deficiency. TCRdb keeps only in-frame clones here, not all; method: immunoSEQ multiplex PCR. The repertoire has roughly 20,000 clones, 87% of them found once; the top ten carry more than 1.4%. Blood CD4+ CD25-high CD127-low regulatory T cells supplied the genomic DNA template. These data also featured in a second study, about regulatory T cells. That publication notes: The primer mix had 52 TRBV and 13 TRBJ primers.

Sequenced material: Tregs sorted from blood. Every receptor here comes from a human donor in good health.

This chain uses TRBV27 with TRBJ1-5; D is undetermined. The CDR3 is 16 residues long. Germline V CDR1 and CDR2: MNHEY, SMNVEV (reference sequence). V shed 5 bases and J shed 3 bases, with 17 bases lying between them. The CDR3 nucleotides read TGTGCCAGCAGTCCTTGGGAACTCAGCCCCAATCAGCCCCAGCATTTT. This translates into CASSPWELSPNQPQHF.

The rearrangement uses TRBV7-9 and TRBJ1-2; weak D call: TRBD1 (6 bases). The V gene lost 4 bases and the J gene lost 2 bases, with 20 bases spanning the gap. Germline V gene sequence: CDR1 SEHNR, CDR2 FQNEAQ (reference sequence). There are 17 residues in the CDR3. The CDR3 region is CASSSIVGGIGNYGYTF. In nucleotides, the CDR3 is TGTGCCAGCAGCTCCATCGTAGGGGGAATTGGGAACTATGGCTACACCTTC.

The V gene is TRBV30, the J gene TRBJ1-1; the match to TRBD1 covers 12 bases. The length of the CDR3 is 18 residues. Trimming cost V 2 bases and J 1 base; bases outside gene matches: 11. CDR1 is GTSNPN, CDR2 SVGIG, per germline (reference sequence). For the CDR3, the DNA is TGTGCCTGGAGTCCACTCACCGGGACAGGGGGCTCGAACACTGAAGCTTTCTTT. This encodes CAWSPLTGTGGSNTEAFF.

The chain is built from TRBV5-1 and TRBJ2-7; D might be TRBD1 or TRBD2, each matching 5 bases. The CDR3 runs 13 residues. The ends were cut back, 1 base at V and 6 bases at J, with 11 bases in the middle. Germline V lookup: CDR1 SGHRS, CDR2 YFSETQ. CDR3 in DNA: TGCGCCAGCAGCTTGCAGGGACGCTCCGAGCAGTACTTC. Its protein is CASSLQGRSEQYF.

This chain joins TRBV19 and TRBJ1-1; D is uncertain. Looked up from germline, CDR1 is LNHDA and CDR2 is SQIVND (reference sequence). V lost 3 bases and J lost 3, with 11 bases in between. The length of the CDR3 is 14 residues. CDR3 bases: TGTGCCAGTAGTATTCCTGGACGGTACACTGAAGCTTTCTTT. Translated, it gives CASSIPGRYTEAFF.

V usage is TRBV5-4 and J usage is TRBJ2-5, with 9 nucleotides matching TRBD2. The CDR3 contains 16 residues. J was trimmed by 6 bases and V by 4 bases; bases with no gene match: 13. The germline V gene encodes CDR1 SGHNT and CDR2 YYREEE (reference sequence). Here the CDR3 DNA reads TGTGCCAGCAGCGTGCTTCCGGCTAGCGGGATGAAGACCCAGTACTTC. This translates into CASSVLPASGMKTQYF.

V is TRBV6-5 and J is TRBJ1-1; maybe TRBD1 (5 bases). Germline loops: CDR1 MNHEY, CDR2 SVGAGI. There are 15 residues in the CDR3. The germline V and J ends were trimmed by 3 bases and 4 bases, with 15 bases remaining between them. The chain's CDR3 is CASSYDRRGSTEAFF. The DNA of the CDR3 is TGTGCCAGCAGTTATGACCGTCGGGGGAGCACTGAAGCTTTCTTT.

This chain uses TRBV2 with TRBJ2-1; TRBD2 agrees at 13 bases. Germline-derived CDR1 and CDR2 are SNHLY and FYNNEI. This CDR3 spans 19 amino acids. Trimming cost V 7 bases and J 1 base; bases outside gene matches: 13. CDR3 region: CASTRSGTSGINSYNEQFF. For the CDR3, the DNA is TGTGCCAGCACCAGATCCGGGACTAGCGGGATCAATTCCTACAATGAGCAGTTCTTC.

The chain has TRBV30 and TRBJ1-3; the match to TRBD1 covers 10 bases. Germline trimming cut 3 bases from V and 2 bases from J; bases unmatched to any gene: 4. This CDR3 has 15 amino acids. Germline V gene lookup returns CDR1 GTSNPN and CDR2 SVGIG (reference sequence). The CDR3 sequence is CAWRGQGGTGNTIYF. The CDR3 bases are TGTGCCTGGAGAGGACAGGGGGGGACTGGAAACACCATATATTTT.

The chain recombines TRBV5-1 with TRBJ1-6; 10 nucleotides align to TRBD1. Germline V gene sequence: CDR1 SGHRS, CDR2 YFSETQ. Germline trimming cut 5 bases from V and 7 bases from J; bases unmatched to any gene: 12. The CDR3 is made up of 17 amino acids. The CDR3 is CASSLRSGTGANSPLHF. CDR3 DNA sequence: TGCGCCAGCAGTTTGCGTTCCGGGACAGGGGCCAATTCACCCCTCCACTTT. Filled out from reference TRBV5-1 and TRBJ1-6, the complete variable domain reads KAGVTQTPRYLIKTRGQQVTLSCSPISGHRSVSWYQQTPGQGLQFLFEYFSETQRNKGNFPGRFSGRQFSNSRSEMNVSTLELGDSALYLCASSLRSGTGANSPLHFGNGTRLTVT.

Only a few counts were recorded for this clone. The chain combines TRBV30 with TRBJ1-5; perhaps TRBD1 as D (6 bases). Germline loops: CDR1 GTSNPN, CDR2 SVGIG (reference sequence). This CDR3 has 16 residues. Trimming removed 0 bases from V and 1 base from J, with 13 bases in between. The CDR3 is CAWSVGGALSNQPQHF. Written as DNA, the CDR3 is TGTGCCTGGAGTGTTGGGGGGGCACTAAGCAATCAGCCCCAGCATTTT.

The V and J genes are TRBV21-1 and TRBJ2-1. TRBV21-1 is described as a pseudogene. CDR3 length: 15 amino acids. The chain's CDR3 is CASSKHPGTDNEQFF. Written as DNA, the CDR3 is TGTGCCAGCAGCAAACACCCGGGGACCGACAATGAGCAGTTCTTC.

This chain joins TRBV6-5 and TRBJ1-2; 9 nucleotides match TRBD1. V dropped 0 bases and J dropped 8; count of bases not matched to a gene: 7. Germline CDR1 reads MNHEY; CDR2 reads SVGAGI. This CDR3 has 15 residues. CDR3 bases: TGTGCCAGCAGTTACTCGACTACAGGGGGCCAAGGCTACACCTTC. Translation gives CASSYSTTGGQGYTF.

J is TRBJ2-3 and V is TRBV28, with D unclear. The CDR3 has 15 residues. Germline loops: CDR1 MDHEN, CDR2 SYDVKM. V was shortened by 5 bases and J by 0 bases, with 12 bases between the two germline ends. CDR3 residues: CASSPSSQSTDTQYF. The CDR3 DNA reads as TGTGCCAGCAGTCCCTCCAGCCAAAGCACAGATACGCAGTATTTT. The variable domain in full, with the rest retrieved from reference TRBV28 and TRBJ2-3, is DVKVTQSSRYLVKRTGEKVFLECVQDMDHENMFWYRQDPGLGLRLIYFSYDVKMKEKGDIPEGYSVSREKKERFSLILESASTNQTSMYLCASSPSSQSTDTQYFGPGTRLTVL.

The chain couples TRBV5-4 to TRBJ1-1; D possibly corresponds to TRBD1 (5 bases). Germline V gives CDR1 SGHNT, CDR2 YYREEE (reference sequence). With 3 bases removed from V and 0 bases from J, the gap between germline ends came to 9 bases. The CDR3 is 14 residues long. CDR3 coding DNA: TGTGCCAGCAGCTCGGGACGAGTGAACACTGAAGCTTTCTTT. Encoded protein: CASSSGRVNTEAFF.

CDR3 DNA: TGTGCCAGCAGTTTTCGGGACCGGGCTTTCTTT. Protein: CASSFRDRAFF. The J gene is TRBJ1-1, the V gene TRBV28, with D maybe TRBD1 (5 bases). CDR1 is MDHEN, CDR2 SYDVKM, per germline. The CDR3 totals 11 residues. V was cut by 3 bases and J by 11 bases, with 10 bases left in between.

This chain connects TRBV7-8 to TRBJ1-2; 8 nucleotides align to TRBD1. The CDR3 loop spans 17 amino acids. Per germline, CDR1 SGHVS and CDR2 FQNEAQ. V lost 1 base to trimming and J lost 2 bases; unmatched junction nucleotides: 9. In DNA, the CDR3 is TGTGCCAGCAGCTTAGTCGTTACGGCAGGGGGCAACTATGGCTACACCTTC. This sequence encodes CASSLVVTAGGNYGYTF. The whole variable domain, remainder taken from reference TRBV7-8 and TRBJ1-2, is GAGVSQSPRYKVAKRGQDVALRCDPISGHVSLFWYQQALGQGPEFLTYFQNEAQLDKSGLPSDRFFAERPEGSVSTLKIQRTQQEDSAVYLCASSLVVTAGGNYGYTFGSGTRLTVV.

This clone appeared a single time. This chain links TRBV4-3 with TRBJ1-5; perhaps TRBD1 as D (6 bases). The germline V gene has CDR1 LGHNA and CDR2 YSLEER. This CDR3 has 15 amino acids. Trimming took off 1 base at V and 3 bases at J, with 10 bases between the two ends. DNA of the CDR3: TGCGCCAGCAGCCAAGCCAGGGGACCCAATCAGCCCCAGCATTTT. It yields the protein CASSQARGPNQPQHF.

The rearrangement uses TRBV27 and TRBJ2-7, with TRBD1 as a possible D gene (6 bases). Per germline, CDR1 MNHEY and CDR2 SMNVEV (reference sequence). This CDR3 is 14 amino acids long. V lost 3 bases, J lost 5 bases, and 14 bases lay in between. CDR3 DNA sequence: TGTGCCAGCAGTTTGTTACAGGGTAGGCACGAGCAGTACTTC. Its protein product is CASSLLQGRHEQYF.

CDR3 residues: CASSATILSGSYNEQFF. The CDR3, as DNA: TGCGCCAGCAGCGCCACAATACTGTCCGGCTCCTACAATGAGCAGTTCTTC. The chain recombines TRBV5-1 with TRBJ2-1; D not resolved. V lost 4 bases and J lost 0, with 17 bases in between. This CDR3 contains 17 residues. The germline V gene encodes CDR1 SGHRS and CDR2 YFSETQ. The whole variable domain, filled in from reference TRBV5-1 and TRBJ2-1, reads KAGVTQTPRYLIKTRGQQVTLSCSPISGHRSVSWYQQTPGQGLQFLFEYFSETQRNKGNFPGRFSGRQFSNSRSEMNVSTLELGDSALYLCASSATILSGSYNEQFFGPGTRLTVL.

The chain couples TRBV6-5 to TRBJ2-1, with D perhaps TRBD2 (6 bases). V was clipped by 6 bases and J by 10 bases, with 13 bases between them. The CDR3 is 12 amino acids. Germline values: CDR1 MNHEY, CDR2 SVGAGI. CDR3 region: CASSSPGLEQFF. The DNA for the CDR3 is TGTGCCAGCAGCTCACCGGGACTGGAGCAGTTCTTC.

DNA of the CDR3: TGTGCCAGCAGAGGACAGGCCCTTAATGAAAAACTGTTTTTT. It encodes CASRGQALNEKLFF. The rearrangement uses TRBV11-2 and TRBJ1-4, with 7 nucleotides matching TRBD1. Germline V gene data show CDR1 as SGHAT and CDR2 as FQNNGV. CDR3 size: 14 residues. V was pared by 6 bases and J by 4 bases, with 5 bases of the junction left unmatched.

This chain connects TRBV27 to TRBJ2-7, with 8 bases fitting TRBD1. The CDR3 covers 15 residues. The V gene end was trimmed by 3 bases and the J gene end by 2 bases; junction bases not matched to a gene: 6. Germline CDR1 is MNHEY and CDR2 is SMNVEV (reference sequence). The CDR3 coding sequence is TGTGCCAGCAGTTTCAGACAGGGGATCACCTACGAGCAGTACTTC. Protein: CASSFRQGITYEQYF.

This clone turned up a few times. The V gene is TRBV19, the J gene TRBJ1-3; D is uncertain. CDR1 is LNHDA, CDR2 SQIVND, per germline (reference sequence). V lost 3 bases to trimming and J lost 9 bases, with 9 bases between them. The CDR3 is made up of 12 amino acids. CDR3: CASSISSSTIYF. In DNA form, the CDR3 reads TGTGCCAGTAGTATCTCGTCGAGCACCATATATTTT.

This clone was observed once. The chain combines TRBV5-1 with TRBJ1-5, with D perhaps TRBD1 (5 bases). Germline V gene sequence: CDR1 SGHRS, CDR2 YFSETQ. The CDR3 length is 13 residues. V lost 4 bases and J 6 bases, leaving 11 bases between the germline ends. The CDR3 nucleotides read TGCGCCAGCAGCCGTGAGGGGAGTCAGCCCCAGCATTTT. Amino acid sequence: CASSREGSQPQHF.